This is a list of T cell receptor beta chains from one sample in a study of cytomegalovirus exposure and HLA in healthy donors. Profiling relied on immunoSEQ multiplex PCR, and the TCRdb table lists in-frame clones only, not all of them. This sample's table reports about 190,000 clones. The sample taken for sequencing was PBMCs. All receptors come from a woman aged 25 to 39 in good health and CMV-seropositive. Both conserved end residues are part of each CDR3.

TRBJ2-7 | TRBV7-2 | CASSRDPEGSYEQYF
TRBJ2-3 | TRBV5-1 | CASSLIGGDTQYF
TRBJ2-7 | TRBV28 | CASSLVDRKTYEQYF
TRBJ1-2 | TRBV13 | CASSPRTGPNYGYTF
TRBJ2-7 | TRBV5-1 | CASSLRRGEDEQYF
TRBJ1-5 | TRBV6-1 | CATGRFNQPQHF
TRBJ2-1 | TRBV5-1 | CASSFTPGTFPYNEQFF
TRBJ2-7 | TRBV11-2 | CASRGGTGGNTYEQYF
TRBJ2-7 | TRBV7-9 | CASSLQTASYEQYF
TRBJ2-3 | TRBV10-3 | CAIGRTGSTDTQYF
TRBJ1-1 | TRBV29-1 | CSVLSGGYTEAFF
TRBJ2-1 | TRBV4-1 | CASSQAGTSGNNEQFF
TRBJ2-1 | TRBV6-1 | CASSEPTWTGGRRNEQFF
TRBJ1-4 | TRBV11-2 | CASTDGSIATNEKLFF
TRBJ1-4 | TRBV2 | CASSEAHGLEEKLFF
TRBJ2-2 | TRBV7-2 | CASSLVAWNTGELFF
TRBJ2-7 | TRBV2 | CASSPRDGSSYEQYF
TRBJ1-1 | TRBV5-1 | CASSWQGVNTEAFF
TRBJ1-1 | TRBV5-1 | CASSSTGVRFEAFF
TRBJ1-1 | TRBV11-2 | CASSIEGRGTEAFF
TRBJ2-2 | TRBV30 | CAWSVQGSGELFF
TRBJ2-5 | TRBV7-6 | CASSSNGRAQYF
TRBJ2-1 | TRBV9 | CASSVGLAGGEQFF
TRBJ2-2 | TRBV6-1 | CASSGGAEAGELFF
TRBJ2-1 | TRBV6-5 | CASRWSGSDYNEQFF
TRBJ2-7 | TRBV18 | CASSPRGSSYEQYF
TRBJ1-4 | TRBV5-4 | CASSPVQGTNEKLFF
TRBJ1-2 | TRBV7-8 | CASSPRGGDTGSSGYTF
TRBJ1-3 | TRBV9 | CASSEVRQSRTNTIYF
TRBJ1-1 | TRBV29-1 | CSVGLMVTGSGAFF
TRBJ2-1 | TRBV9 | CASSRTSGYNEQFF
TRBJ1-1 | TRBV15 | CATSRDSGTGVGAFF
TRBJ2-1 | TRBV18 | CASRRASDEQFF
TRBJ1-4 | TRBV15 | CATSSTGSTNEKLFF
TRBJ2-1 | TRBV30 | CAWTFSNEQFF
TRBJ2-5 | TRBV15 | CATSRNFFLAGETQYF
. | TRBV4-1 | CASSQGTGPYEQYF
TRBJ1-2 | TRBV5-1 | CASSSPGTNYGYTF
TRBJ2-5 | TRBV4-3 | CASSLNPGQGGETQYF
TRBJ2-7 | TRBV5-1 | CASSPGTGVSYEQYF
TRBJ1-2 | TRBV5-1 | CASSSSRGTGNGPGGYTF